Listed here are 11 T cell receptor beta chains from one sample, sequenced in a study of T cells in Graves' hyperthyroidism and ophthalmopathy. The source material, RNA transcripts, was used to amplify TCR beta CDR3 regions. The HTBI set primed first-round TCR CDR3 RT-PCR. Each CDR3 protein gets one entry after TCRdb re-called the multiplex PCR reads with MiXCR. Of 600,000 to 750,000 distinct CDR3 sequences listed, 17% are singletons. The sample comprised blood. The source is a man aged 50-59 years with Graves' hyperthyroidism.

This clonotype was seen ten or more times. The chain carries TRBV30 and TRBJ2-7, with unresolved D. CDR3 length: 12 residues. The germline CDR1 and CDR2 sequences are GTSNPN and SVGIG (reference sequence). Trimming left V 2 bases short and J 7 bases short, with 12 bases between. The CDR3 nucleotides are TGTGCCTGGAGTTCCCCCTACGGGGAGCAGTACTTC. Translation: CAWSSPYGEQYF.

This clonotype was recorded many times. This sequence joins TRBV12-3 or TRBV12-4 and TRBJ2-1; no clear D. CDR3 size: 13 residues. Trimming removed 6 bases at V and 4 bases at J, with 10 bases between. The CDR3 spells CASSLSRYNEQFF. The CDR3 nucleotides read TGTGCCAGCAGCCTATCCCGATACAATGAGCAGTTCTTC.

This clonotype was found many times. CDR3 sequence reads: CASSFLIAGGNEQYF. The CDR3 DNA follows: TGTGCCAGCAGCTTTCTGATAGCGGGAGGTAACGAGCAGTACTTC. This chain connects TRBV11-2 to TRBJ2-7; 10 nucleotides align to TRBD2. Germline V lookup: CDR1 SGHAT, CDR2 FQNNGV. J was trimmed by 5 bases and V by 3 bases; bases with no gene match: 7. The CDR3 spans 15 residues.

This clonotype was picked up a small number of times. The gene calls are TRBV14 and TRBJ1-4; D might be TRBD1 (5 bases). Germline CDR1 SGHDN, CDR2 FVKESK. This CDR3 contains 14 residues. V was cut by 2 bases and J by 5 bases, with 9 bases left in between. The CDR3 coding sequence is TGTGCCAGCAGCCAAAATGGGGGGAATGAAAAACTGTTTTTT. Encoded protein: CASSQNGGNEKLFF.

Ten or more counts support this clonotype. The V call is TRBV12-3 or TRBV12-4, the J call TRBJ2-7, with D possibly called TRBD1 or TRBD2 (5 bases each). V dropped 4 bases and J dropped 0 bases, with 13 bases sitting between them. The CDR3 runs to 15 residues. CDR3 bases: TGTGCCAGCAGTTCACCGGGACGGAGCTCCTACGAGCAGTACTTC. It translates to CASSSPGRSSYEQYF.

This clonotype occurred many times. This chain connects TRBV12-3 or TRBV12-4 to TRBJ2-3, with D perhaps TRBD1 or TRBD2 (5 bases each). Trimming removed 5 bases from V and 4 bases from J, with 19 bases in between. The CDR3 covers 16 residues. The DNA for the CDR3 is TGTGCCAGCAGTCGATCACTAGTTGGGGACGCAGATACGCAGTATTTT. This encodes CASSRSLVGDADTQYF.

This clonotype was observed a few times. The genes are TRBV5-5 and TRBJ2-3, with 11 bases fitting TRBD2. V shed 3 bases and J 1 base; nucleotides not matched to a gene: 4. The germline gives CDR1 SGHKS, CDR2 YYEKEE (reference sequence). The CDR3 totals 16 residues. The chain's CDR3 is CASSSRLAGRTDTQYF. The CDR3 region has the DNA TGTGCCAGCAGCTCCAGACTAGCGGGACGCACAGATACGCAGTATTTT.

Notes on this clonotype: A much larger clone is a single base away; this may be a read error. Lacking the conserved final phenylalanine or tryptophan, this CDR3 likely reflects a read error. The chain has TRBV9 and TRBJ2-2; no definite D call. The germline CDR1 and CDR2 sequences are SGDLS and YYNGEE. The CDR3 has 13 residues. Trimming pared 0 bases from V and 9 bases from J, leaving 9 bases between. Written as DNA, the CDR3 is TGTGCCAGCAGCGTAGATGATATCCGGGAGCTGTTTCTT. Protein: CASSVDDIRELFL.

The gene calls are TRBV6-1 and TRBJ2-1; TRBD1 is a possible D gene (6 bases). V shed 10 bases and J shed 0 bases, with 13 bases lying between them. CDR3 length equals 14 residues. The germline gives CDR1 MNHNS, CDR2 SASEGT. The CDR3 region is CAISQGDSYNEQFF. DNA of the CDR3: TGTGCCATCTCACAGGGAGACTCCTACAATGAGCAGTTCTTC.

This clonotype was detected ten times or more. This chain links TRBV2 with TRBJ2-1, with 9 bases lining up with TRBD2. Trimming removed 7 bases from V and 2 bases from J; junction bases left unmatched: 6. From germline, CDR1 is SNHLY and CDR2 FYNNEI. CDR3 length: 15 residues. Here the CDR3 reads CASKTSGKTYNEQFF. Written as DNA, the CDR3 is TGTGCCAGCAAGACTAGCGGAAAAACCTACAATGAGCAGTTCTTC.

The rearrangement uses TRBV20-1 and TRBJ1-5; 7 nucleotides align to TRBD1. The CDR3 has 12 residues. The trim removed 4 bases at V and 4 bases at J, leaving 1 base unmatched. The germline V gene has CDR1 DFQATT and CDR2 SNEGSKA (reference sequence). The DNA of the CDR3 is TGCAGTGCTAAACAGGGGAATCAGCCCCAGCATTTT. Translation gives CSAKQGNQPQHF.